This T cell receptor beta chain was captured by sequencing in a study of CD8 T cells in ankylosing spondylitis. The length of the CDR3 is 16 residues. Unmatched junction bases numbered 4, after V lost 0 bases and J lost 5 bases. Germline lookup yields CDR1 MNHEY and CDR2 SVGAGI. Overall study findings and caveats: For ankylosing spondylitis blood, a TCR beta motif of 7 to 9 highly homologous variants appeared characteristic. Prior work had noted some motif variants in reactive arthritis blood and synovial fluid. Reportedly, significant enrichment of disease-linked clones occurred in matched ankylosing spondylitis synovial fluid. Clones linked to disease, bearing a CD8+ phenotype, were relatively rare in peripheral blood.

As to this clonotype: Its specificity is not known.

TCRdb fed the 5' RACE reads into MiXCR, producing one record per CDR3 protein. The repertoire has about 130,000 distinct CDR3 sequences, 6% to 8.5% of them found once; the top ten carry less than 15%. The material sequenced was blood, either unsorted or a sorted T cell fraction (not recorded which). The TCR comes from a male donor with ankylosing spondylitis or in good health (not recorded which). The V gene is TRBV6-5, the J gene TRBJ1-4; 9 bases agree with TRBD1. CDR3 residues: CASSYSIDRGNEKLFF. The CDR3 DNA reads as TGTGCCAGCAGTTACTCGATTGACAGGGGGAATGAAAAACTGTTTTTT.